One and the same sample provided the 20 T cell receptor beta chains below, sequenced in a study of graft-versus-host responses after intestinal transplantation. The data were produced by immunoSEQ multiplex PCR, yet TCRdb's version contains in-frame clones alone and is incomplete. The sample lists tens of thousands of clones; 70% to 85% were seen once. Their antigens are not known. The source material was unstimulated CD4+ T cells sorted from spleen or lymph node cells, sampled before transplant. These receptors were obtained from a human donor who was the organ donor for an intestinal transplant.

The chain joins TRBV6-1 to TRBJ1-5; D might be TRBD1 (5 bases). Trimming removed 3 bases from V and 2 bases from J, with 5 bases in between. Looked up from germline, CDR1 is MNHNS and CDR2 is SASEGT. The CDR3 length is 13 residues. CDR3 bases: TGTGCCAGCAGTGACAGGGGCAATCAGCCCCAGCATTTT. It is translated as CASSDRGNQPQHF.

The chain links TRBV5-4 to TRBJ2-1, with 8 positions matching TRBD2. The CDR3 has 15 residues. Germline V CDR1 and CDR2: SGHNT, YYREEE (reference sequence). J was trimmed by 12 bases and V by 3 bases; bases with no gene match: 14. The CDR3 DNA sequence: TGTGCCAGCAGCTACAGCGGGAGCGCATACATCGGGCAGTTCTTC. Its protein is CASSYSGSAYIGQFF.

The DNA of the CDR3 is TGTGCCAGCAGCTTGCGACAGATCTCTGGAAACACCATATATTTT. This sequence encodes CASSLRQISGNTIYF. The chain couples TRBV5-4 to TRBJ1-3; a possible D gene is TRBD1 (5 bases). Per germline, CDR1 SGHNT and CDR2 YYREEE (reference sequence). V was trimmed by 1 base and J by 0 bases, leaving 8 bases between them. The CDR3 covers 15 residues.

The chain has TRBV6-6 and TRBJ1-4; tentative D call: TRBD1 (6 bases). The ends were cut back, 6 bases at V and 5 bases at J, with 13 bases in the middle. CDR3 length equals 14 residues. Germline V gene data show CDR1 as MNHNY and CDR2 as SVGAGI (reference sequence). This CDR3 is CASRRTVPNEKLFF. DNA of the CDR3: TGTGCCAGCAGGCGGACAGTTCCGAATGAAAAACTGTTTTTT.

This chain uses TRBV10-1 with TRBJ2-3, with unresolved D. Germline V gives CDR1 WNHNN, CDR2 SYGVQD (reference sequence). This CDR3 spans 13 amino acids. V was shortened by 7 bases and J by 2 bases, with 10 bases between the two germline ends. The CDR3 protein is CASNADPTDTQYF. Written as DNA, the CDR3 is TGCGCCAGCAACGCGGACCCCACAGATACGCAGTATTTT.

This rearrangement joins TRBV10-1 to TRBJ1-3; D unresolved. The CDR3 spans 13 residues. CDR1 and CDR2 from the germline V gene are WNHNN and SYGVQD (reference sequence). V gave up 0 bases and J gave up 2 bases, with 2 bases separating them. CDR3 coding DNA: TGCGCCAGCAGTGAGTCGGCTGGAAACACCATATATTTT. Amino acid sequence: CASSESAGNTIYF.

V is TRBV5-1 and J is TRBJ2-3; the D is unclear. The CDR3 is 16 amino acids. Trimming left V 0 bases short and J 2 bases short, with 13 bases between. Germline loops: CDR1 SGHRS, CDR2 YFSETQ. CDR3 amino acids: CASSLDQARSTDTQYF. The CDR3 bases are TGCGCCAGCAGCTTGGACCAGGCAAGGTCCACAGATACGCAGTATTTT.

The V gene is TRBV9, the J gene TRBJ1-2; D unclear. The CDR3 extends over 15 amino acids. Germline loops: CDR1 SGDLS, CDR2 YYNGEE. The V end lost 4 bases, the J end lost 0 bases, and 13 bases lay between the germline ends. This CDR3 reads CASSPRTGTNYGYTF. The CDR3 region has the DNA TGTGCCAGCAGCCCGAGAACCGGGACTAACTATGGCTACACCTTC. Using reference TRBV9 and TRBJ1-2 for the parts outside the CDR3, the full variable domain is DSGVTQTPKHLITATGQRVTLRCSPRSGDLSVYWYQQSLDQGLQFLIQYYNGEERAKGNILERFSAQQFPDLHSELNLSSLELGDSALYFCASSPRTGTNYGYTFGSGTRLTVV.

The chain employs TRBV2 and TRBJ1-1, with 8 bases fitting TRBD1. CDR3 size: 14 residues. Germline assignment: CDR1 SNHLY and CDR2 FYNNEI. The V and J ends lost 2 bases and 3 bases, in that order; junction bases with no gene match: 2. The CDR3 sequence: CASSEKDRDTEAFF. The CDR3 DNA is TGTGCCAGCAGTGAAAAGGACAGGGACACTGAAGCTTTCTTT.

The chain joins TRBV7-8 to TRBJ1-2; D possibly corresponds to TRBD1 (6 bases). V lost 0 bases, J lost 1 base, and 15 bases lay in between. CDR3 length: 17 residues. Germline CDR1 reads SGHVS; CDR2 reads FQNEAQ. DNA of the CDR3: TGTGCCAGCAGCTTAGCTCGGCGGGGGGCGAATAACTATGGCTACACCTTC. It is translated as CASSLARRGANNYGYTF.

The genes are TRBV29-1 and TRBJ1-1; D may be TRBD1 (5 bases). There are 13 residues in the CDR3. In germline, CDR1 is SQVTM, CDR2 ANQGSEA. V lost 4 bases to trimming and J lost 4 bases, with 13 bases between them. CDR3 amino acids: CSVARDSSTEAFF. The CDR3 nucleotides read TGCAGCGTTGCGCGAGACAGTAGCACTGAAGCTTTCTTT.

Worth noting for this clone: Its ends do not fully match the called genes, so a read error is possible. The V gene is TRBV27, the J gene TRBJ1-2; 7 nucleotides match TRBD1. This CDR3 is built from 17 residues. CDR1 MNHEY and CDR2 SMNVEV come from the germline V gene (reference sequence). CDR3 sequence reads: CASRSGKRSGGPRGYIF. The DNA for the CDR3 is TGTGCCAGCAGATCGGGTAAAAGGTCAGGGGGGCCCCGGGGCTACATCTTC.

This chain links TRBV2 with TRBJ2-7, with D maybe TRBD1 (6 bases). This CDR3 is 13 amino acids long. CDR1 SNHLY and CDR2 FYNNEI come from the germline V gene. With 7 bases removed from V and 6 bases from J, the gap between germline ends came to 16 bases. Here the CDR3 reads CASTGDGVGEQYF. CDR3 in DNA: TGTGCCAGCACAGGGGATGGAGTAGGCGAGCAGTACTTC.

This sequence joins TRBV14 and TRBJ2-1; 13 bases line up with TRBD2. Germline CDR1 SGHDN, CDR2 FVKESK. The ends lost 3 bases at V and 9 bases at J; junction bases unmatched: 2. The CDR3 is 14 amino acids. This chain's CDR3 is CASSHGTSGIEQFF. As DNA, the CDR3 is TGTGCCAGCAGCCACGGGACTAGCGGGATTGAGCAGTTCTTC.

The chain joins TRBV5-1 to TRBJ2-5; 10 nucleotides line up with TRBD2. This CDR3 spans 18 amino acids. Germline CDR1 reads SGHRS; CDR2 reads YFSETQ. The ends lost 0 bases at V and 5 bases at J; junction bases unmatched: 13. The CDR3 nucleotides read TGCGCCAGCAGCTTGGTTAGCGGGAGGTCTAAGATAATGGAGACCCAGTACTTC. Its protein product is CASSLVSGRSKIMETQYF.

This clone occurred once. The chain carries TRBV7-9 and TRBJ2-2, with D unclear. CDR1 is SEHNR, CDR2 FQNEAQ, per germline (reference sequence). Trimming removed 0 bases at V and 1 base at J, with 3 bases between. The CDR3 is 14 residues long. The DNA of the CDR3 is TGTGCCAGCAGCTTAGCGAGGAACACCGGGGAGCTGTTTTTT. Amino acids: CASSLARNTGELFF.

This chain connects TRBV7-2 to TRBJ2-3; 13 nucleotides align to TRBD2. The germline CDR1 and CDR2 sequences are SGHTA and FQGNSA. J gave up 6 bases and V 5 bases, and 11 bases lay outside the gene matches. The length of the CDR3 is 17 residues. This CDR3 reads CASSPQGTSGRGDTQYF. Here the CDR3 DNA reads TGTGCCAGCAGCCCCCAGGGTACTAGCGGGAGGGGGGATACGCAGTATTTT.

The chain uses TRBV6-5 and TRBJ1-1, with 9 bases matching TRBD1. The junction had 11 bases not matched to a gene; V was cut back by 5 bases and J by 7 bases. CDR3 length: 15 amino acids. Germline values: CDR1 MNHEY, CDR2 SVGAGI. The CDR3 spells CASSTRTGDGNEAFF. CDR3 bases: TGTGCCAGCAGTACTCGGACAGGGGACGGCAATGAAGCTTTCTTT.

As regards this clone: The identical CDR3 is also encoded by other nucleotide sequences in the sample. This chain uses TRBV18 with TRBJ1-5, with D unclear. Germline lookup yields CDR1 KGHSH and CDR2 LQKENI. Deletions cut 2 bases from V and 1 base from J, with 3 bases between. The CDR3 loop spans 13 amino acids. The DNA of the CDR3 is TGTGCCAGCTCACCAGGGAGCAATCAGCCCCAGCATTTT. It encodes CASSPGSNQPQHF.

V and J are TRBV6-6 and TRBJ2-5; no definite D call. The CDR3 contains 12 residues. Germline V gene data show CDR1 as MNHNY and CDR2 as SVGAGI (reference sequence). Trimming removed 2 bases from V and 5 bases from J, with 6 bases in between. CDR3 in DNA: TGTGCCAGCAGTTACACCGAGGAGACCCAGTACTTC. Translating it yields CASSYTEETQYF.